This T cell receptor beta chain was identified in a study of T cells in Graves' hyperthyroidism and ophthalmopathy. RNA transcripts gave rise to amplified TCR beta CDR3 regions. A set of HTBI primers served as the primers for a first-round RT-PCR of the TCR CDR3. TCRdb passed the multiplex PCR reads through MiXCR, listing each CDR3 protein once. The sample carries some 570,000 distinct CDR3 sequences, under 20% recorded once. Study-wide points: A 13 V-J model separated ophthalmopathy from stable hyperthyroidism. Blood also contained most expanded thyroid clonotypes above 0.001.

The CDR3 length is 13 residues. Germline CDR1 is LGHNA and CDR2 is YSLEER. V gave up 6 bases and J gave up 6 bases, with 12 bases separating them. To note about this clonotype: Antigen: not known.

The sequence was obtained from a woman between 18 and 30 years old with Graves' ophthalmopathy. The V call is TRBV4-3, the J call TRBJ2-1; no firm D call. Sequencing was performed on blood. CDR3 DNA: TGCGCCAGCAGTCAAAGTTGGTCCAATGAGCAGTTCTTC. It translates to CASSQSWSNEQFF.